These 7 T cell receptor beta chains were sequenced from one sample in a study of CD8 T cells in ankylosing spondylitis (dated 2017 in TCRdb). Libraries were made using 5' RACE. TCRdb shows the sequencer as Illumina HiSeq 2500. TCRdb reanalyzed the raw reads on its own, using fastp at Q25 for trimming and MiXCR for clone calling, and kept in-frame beta chains. Each CDR3 protein gets just one entry, which takes the most common genes and DNA from the rows behind it. The sample profile shows around 150,000 distinct CDR3 sequences; around 43% of them were found once. Roughly 15% of the sample comes from the top ten. Sequencing was performed on synovial fluid, either unsorted or a sorted T cell fraction (not recorded which). These receptor sequences come from a male donor with ankylosing spondylitis.

This clonotype was picked up a small number of times. The genes are TRBV28 and TRBJ1-5; TRBD1 might be the D (5 bases). The CDR3 is 17 amino acids. V lost 3 bases to trimming and J lost 2 bases, with 17 bases between them. Looked up from germline, CDR1 is MDHEN and CDR2 is SYDVKM. For the CDR3, the DNA is TGTGCCAGCAGTTTGTTCGCAGGGATTATTGGCAATCAGCCCCAGCATTTT. Translated, it gives CASSLFAGIIGNQPQHF. Variable domain in full (rest from reference TRBV28 and TRBJ1-5): DVKVTQSSRYLVKRTGEKVFLECVQDMDHENMFWYRQDPGLGLRLIYFSYDVKMKEKGDIPEGYSVSREKKERFSLILESASTNQTSMYLCASSLFAGIIGNQPQHFGDGTRLSIL.

This clonotype was observed a handful of times. The rearrangement links TRBV11-3 to TRBJ2-7; D is uncertain. The CDR3 is made up of 12 amino acids. In germline, CDR1 is SGHNT, CDR2 YENEEA. The V gene lost 3 bases and the J gene lost 6 bases, with 9 bases spanning the gap. The CDR3, as DNA: TGTGCCAGCAGCTTCGGTCGAGGCGAGCAGTACTTC. Residues: CASSFGRGEQYF. The whole variable domain, remainder taken from reference TRBV11-3 and TRBJ2-7, is EAGVVQSPRYKIIEKKQPVAFWCNPISGHNTLYWYLQNLGQGPELLIRYENEEAVDDSQLPKDRFSAERLKGVDSTLKIQPAELGDSAVYLCASSFGRGEQYFGPGTRLTVT.

This clonotype showed up just a few times. V and J are TRBV12-3 or TRBV12-4 and TRBJ2-2; 10 bases are a match to TRBD2. V was pared by 1 base and J by 5 bases, with 7 bases of the junction left unmatched. This CDR3 spans 17 amino acids. The CDR3 bases are TGTGCCAGCAGTTTAGGTCTAGCGGGAGTGTCAACCGGGGAGCTGTTTTTT. Its protein product is CASSLGLAGVSTGELFF.

J is TRBJ2-2 and V is TRBV28, with TRBD2 matching over 8 bases. In germline, CDR1 is MDHEN, CDR2 SYDVKM. The CDR3 has 16 amino acids. The junction had 6 bases not matched to a gene; V was cut back by 6 bases and J by 0 bases. The CDR3, as DNA: TGTGCCAGCAGCGTCAGTAGCGGGGCGAACACCGGGGAGCTGTTTTTT. This encodes CASSVSSGANTGELFF.

This clonotype came up a few times. The V and J genes are TRBV6-1 and TRBJ1-2; D ambiguous. The CDR3 is 14 residues long. Per germline, CDR1 MNHNS and CDR2 SASEGT. V lost 5 bases and J lost 3, with 13 bases in between. The DNA for the CDR3 is TGTGCCAGCAGTCATTGGGGAGCCCACTATGGCTACACCTTC. Translation: CASSHWGAHYGYTF.

Only a few counts were recorded for this clonotype. This chain connects TRBV12-3 or TRBV12-4 to TRBJ1-5; weak D call: TRBD1 (6 bases). CDR3 length: 13 amino acids. Trimming took 4 bases from V and 5 from J, leaving 9 bases between them. The CDR3 spells CASSYTGYQPQHF. In DNA form, the CDR3 reads TGTGCCAGCAGTTACACAGGGTATCAGCCCCAGCATTTT.

This clonotype was seen once. DNA of the CDR3: TGCAGCGTTTATGGACTTTCGCATGAGCAGTTCTTC. Translated: CSVYGLSHEQFF. V gene TRBV29-1 combines with J gene TRBJ2-1; D may be TRBD2 (5 bases). Germline loops: CDR1 SQVTM, CDR2 ANQGSEA. The CDR3 spans 12 residues. Trimming removed 5 bases from V and 8 bases from J, with 13 bases in between.